These 17 T cell receptor beta chains share one sample of origin, sequenced in a study of Ad26.COV2.S vaccination and SARS-CoV-2 variants. Treatment meaning: about 20 received Ad26.COV2.S at low or high dose, single or two shots; roughly 5 received placebo; per-sample allocation not given. Material that was analyzed had been drawn on day 63 after the first vaccine or placebo injection. Repertoires were generated with immunoSEQ multiplex PCR, while TCRdb's copy carries only in-frame clones and drops some. The sample includes 350,000 to 450,000 clones, 89% seen only once; the top ten take 1.5% to 2%. Here the sequenced sample was peripheral blood, taken in a trial of Ad26.COV2.S vaccine versus placebo. These receptors all stem from a person between 18 and 65 years old who received the Ad26.COV2.S COVID-19 vaccine or a placebo.

This rearrangement joins TRBV19 to TRBJ1-5, with D tentatively TRBD1 (6 bases). The CDR3 length is 15 residues. Germline assignment: CDR1 LNHDA and CDR2 SQIVND (reference sequence). Between the trimmed V and J ends, which lost 6 bases and 4 bases, there was a span of 16 bases. The CDR3 sequence is CASSVKQGRNQPQHF. The CDR3 bases are TGTGCCAGTAGCGTAAAACAGGGCAGGAATCAGCCCCAGCATTTT.

The rearrangement joins TRBV5-1 to TRBJ1-1; D is unclear. V dropped 6 bases and J dropped 2 bases, with 11 bases sitting between them. From germline, CDR1 is SGHRS and CDR2 YFSETQ. This CDR3 has 13 amino acids. The CDR3 region is CASIGSLNTEAFF. The CDR3 DNA is TGCGCCAGCATTGGCAGCTTAAACACTGAAGCTTTCTTT.

The CDR3 nucleotides are TGTGCCAGCAGTCCCCGGGATCTCACAGATACGCAGTATTTT. Its translation is CASSPRDLTDTQYF. The chain joins TRBV27 to TRBJ2-3, with D perhaps matching TRBD2 (5 bases). Trimming removed 5 bases from V and 2 bases from J, with 11 bases in between. Looked up from germline, CDR1 is MNHEY and CDR2 is SMNVEV (reference sequence). The CDR3 extends over 14 amino acids.

The DNA of the CDR3 is TGTGCCAGCAGCTTGAAAACCGGCCAGACAGATACGCAGTATTTT. This codes for CASSLKTGQTDTQYF. This chain links TRBV5-4 with TRBJ2-3; D uncertain. CDR1 is SGHNT and CDR2 is YYREEE in the germline V gene (reference sequence). The CDR3 has 15 amino acids. V shed 1 base and J shed 3 bases, with 12 bases lying between them.

V and J are TRBV4-1 and TRBJ1-6, with a tentative D call TRBD1 (5 bases). Trimming stripped 0 bases from V and 6 bases from J, with 12 bases between. The germline gives CDR1 MGHRA, CDR2 YSYEKL. The CDR3 loop spans 16 amino acids. The CDR3 spells CASSQDRGGANSPLHF. The CDR3 DNA reads as TGCGCCAGCAGCCAAGATCGAGGAGGGGCTAATTCACCCCTCCACTTT.

The chain is built from TRBV28 and TRBJ2-1, with 11 bases aligning to TRBD2. This CDR3 is 15 amino acids long. V was pared by 6 bases and J by 10 bases, with 11 bases of the junction left unmatched. Germline V gives CDR1 MDHEN, CDR2 SYDVKM. The CDR3 region is CASSRMGLADPEQFF. The CDR3 nucleotides are TGTGCCAGCAGCCGGATGGGACTAGCGGATCCCGAGCAGTTCTTC.

V gene TRBV20-1 combines with J gene TRBJ1-1; D gene unclear. The CDR3 consists of 16 residues. Looked up from germline, CDR1 is DFQATT and CDR2 is SNEGSKA (reference sequence). V lost 3 bases, J lost 0 bases, and 17 bases lay in between. The CDR3 DNA follows: TGCAGTGCTAGTAACAGTGGCTCTCGAATGAACACTGAAGCTTTCTTT. Translating it yields CSASNSGSRMNTEAFF.

This chain connects TRBV6-1 to TRBJ1-5; D is uncertain. This CDR3 spans 18 amino acids. V lost 1 base, J lost 0 bases, and 16 bases lay in between. Germline values: CDR1 MNHNS, CDR2 SASEGT. CDR3 coding DNA: TGTGCCAGCAGTGAAGGTATGGGTTGGGCTAATAGCAATCAGCCCCAGCATTTT. This sequence encodes CASSEGMGWANSNQPQHF.

This chain connects TRBV6-5 to TRBJ2-2; D gene ambiguous. CDR1 MNHEY and CDR2 SVGAGI come from the germline V gene. This CDR3 contains 14 residues. V was cut by 6 bases and J by 8 bases, with 16 bases left in between. As DNA, the CDR3 is TGTGCCAGCAGCCCCTCGCGTCCTCCAGGGGAGCTGTTTTTT. Protein: CASSPSRPPGELFF.

This sequence joins TRBV28 and TRBJ2-3; TRBD2 matches at 8 bases. Germline CDR1 MDHEN, CDR2 SYDVKM. The V and J ends lost 10 bases and 8 bases, in that order; junction bases with no gene match: 14. CDR3 length: 14 residues. In nucleotides, the CDR3 is TGTGCCATCGGGGGGGGGCGAAGGACGTCTACGCAGTATTTT. Its translation: CAIGGGRRTSTQYF.

The chain is built from TRBV21-1 and TRBJ2-3; whether TRBD2, the table's D call, matches the DNA was not checked. TRBV21-1 is annotated as a pseudogene. This CDR3 has 16 residues. In nucleotides, the CDR3 is TGTGCCAGCAGCAAAGAATTAGCGGGCGTCACAGATACGCAGTATTTT. Its protein is CASSKELAGVTDTQYF.

The chain has TRBV2 and TRBJ1-2; D might be TRBD1 (5 bases). Germline-derived CDR1 and CDR2 are SNHLY and FYNNEI. Trimming took off 7 bases at V and 5 bases at J, with 17 bases between the two ends. The CDR3 length is 14 residues. The CDR3 sequence: CASIPNRDFYGYTF. In DNA form, the CDR3 reads TGTGCCAGCATCCCAAACCGGGACTTTTATGGCTACACCTTC.

The chain couples TRBV11-1 to TRBJ2-3; 7 bases fit TRBD2. J gave up 6 bases and V 1 base, and 7 bases lay outside the gene matches. This CDR3 has 15 amino acids. CDR1 and CDR2 from the germline V gene are SGHAT and FQDESV (reference sequence). The CDR3, as DNA: TGTGCCAGCAGCTTAGATTCGAGCGGGACCGATACGCAGTATTTT. The encoded protein is CASSLDSSGTDTQYF.

Of note for this clone: A junction end diverges from the germline sequence, so it may reflect a read error. The chain is built from TRBV10-3 and TRBJ2-4; TRBD2 agrees at 8 bases. This CDR3 contains 18 residues. Germline CDR1 and CDR2: ENHRY and SYGVKD. Here the CDR3 reads CAISESNPSGLAQNIQYF. Written as DNA, the CDR3 is TGTGCCATCAGTGAGTCGAATCCTAGCGGACTAGCCCAAAACATTCAGTACTTC.

This clone was seen only once. The chain is built from TRBV30 and TRBJ2-3, with 9 bases aligning to TRBD2. Looked up from germline, CDR1 is GTSNPN and CDR2 is SVGIG (reference sequence). The CDR3 totals 13 residues. Trimming cost V 4 bases and J 4 bases; bases outside gene matches: 3. The CDR3 DNA reads as TGTGCCTGGAATAGCGGGAGTGCAGATACGCAGTATTTT. Amino acid sequence: CAWNSGSADTQYF.

This clone was seen only once. This rearrangement joins TRBV7-6 to TRBJ2-1; 8 bases map to TRBD2. From germline, CDR1 is SGHVS and CDR2 FNYEAQ. V lost 1 base to trimming and J lost 7 bases; unmatched junction nucleotides: 9. This CDR3 region has 16 residues. CDR3 coding DNA: TGTGCCAGCAGCTTAGGCAGTAGCGGGACGTTGAATGAGCAGTTCTTC. This translates into CASSLGSSGTLNEQFF.

The V gene is TRBV5-4, the J gene TRBJ2-2, with D unclear. Germline V gene sequence: CDR1 SGHNT, CDR2 YYREEE (reference sequence). CDR3 length equals 13 residues. V was clipped by 2 bases and J by 4 bases, with 6 bases between them. CDR3 amino acids: CASSLPGTGELFF. CDR3 bases: TGTGCCAGCAGCTTACCAGGCACCGGGGAGCTGTTTTTT.